The clone carrying this T cell receptor (beta chain) was counted a few times. The antigen is undetermined. This record comes from a study of T-cell reconstitution after alpha-beta-depleted transplantation in children. Points from the study as a whole: T-cell numbers and diversity, one year after transplant, stemmed largely from T cells that were newly produced.

V lost 2 bases and J lost 0, with 9 bases in between. CDR1 DFQATT and CDR2 SNEGSKA come from the germline V gene (reference sequence). This CDR3 comprises 14 residues. Unique molecular identifiers were used in preparing the TCRbeta library. TCRdb independently ran MiXCR on the PCR reads; one entry per CDR3 protein. This repertoire shows fewer than 350,000 distinct CDR3 sequences, roughly 8.2% found once; its top ten account for about 9.1%. The clonotype comes from a female patient aged 2-9 years who had a stem cell transplant for Fanconi anemia, so the T cells may come from the graft donor. The specimen comprised peripheral blood, sampled 360 days after TCRalphabeta/CD19-depleted stem cell transplant. The genes are TRBV20-1 and TRBJ2-3; D gene unclear. DNA of the CDR3: TGCAGTGCTAGAAGGAGAGCGAGCACAGATACGCAGTATTTT. This encodes CSARRRASTDTQYF.